This T cell receptor (beta chain) emerged from a study of vaccination and CD4 T cells after COVID-19. As for the study in general: Convalescents were six males and four females, two of them Hispanic. With a range of 35 to 161, the median interval from diagnosis to drawing post-COVID samples was 101 days. Study-wide findings and caveats: Reactive clone data from convalescent patients indicated a median of about 90% appearing only post-vaccination.

This clonotype was seen more than once but under ten times. Its antigen remains unknown. With the Oncomine TCR Beta short-read assay, DNA from cultured CD4+ T cells was sequenced. TCRdb called the PCR reads again in MiXCR, with one record for every CDR3 protein. This sample has about 6,500 distinct CDR3 sequences, with around 19% found just once. Germline CDR1 DFQATT, CDR2 SNEGSKA (reference sequence). Trimming at V came to 0 bases and at J to 3 bases, leaving 15 bases not matched to a gene. This CDR3 spans 19 amino acids. The treatment denotes: approximately 10-day PBMC culture with coronavirus spike peptide pools or control peptides (ViraFEST assay). Using peptide pools, antigen-specific T cells were expanded in ViraFEST before TCRs were sequenced.

The chain has TRBV20-1 and TRBJ2-1; 9 positions match TRBD2. This receptor was taken from a human donor who had recovered from COVID-19. The specimen sequenced was CD4+ T cells from blood, cultured in vitro. CDR3: CSARDTFRRTSGRYNEQFF. In DNA, the CDR3 is TGCAGTGCTAGAGATACCTTCCGGCGAACTAGCGGGCGCTACAATGAGCAGTTCTTC.